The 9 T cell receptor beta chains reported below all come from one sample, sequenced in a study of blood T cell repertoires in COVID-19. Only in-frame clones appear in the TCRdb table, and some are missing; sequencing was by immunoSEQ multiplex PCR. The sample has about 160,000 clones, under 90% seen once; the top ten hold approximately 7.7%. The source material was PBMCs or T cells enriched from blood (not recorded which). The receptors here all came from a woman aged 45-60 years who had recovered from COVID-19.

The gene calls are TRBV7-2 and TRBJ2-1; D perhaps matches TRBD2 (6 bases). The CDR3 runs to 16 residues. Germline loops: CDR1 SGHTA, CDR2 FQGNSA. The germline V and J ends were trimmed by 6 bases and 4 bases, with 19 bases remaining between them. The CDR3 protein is CASRTTGTEQYNEQFF. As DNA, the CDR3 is TGTGCCAGCAGAACCACCGGGACTGAGCAATACAATGAGCAGTTCTTC.

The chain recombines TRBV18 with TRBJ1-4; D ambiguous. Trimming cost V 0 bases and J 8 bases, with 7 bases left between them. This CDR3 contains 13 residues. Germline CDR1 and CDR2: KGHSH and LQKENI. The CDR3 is CASSPPRQEKLFF. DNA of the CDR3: TGTGCCAGCTCACCACCGAGGCAGGAAAAACTGTTTTTT.

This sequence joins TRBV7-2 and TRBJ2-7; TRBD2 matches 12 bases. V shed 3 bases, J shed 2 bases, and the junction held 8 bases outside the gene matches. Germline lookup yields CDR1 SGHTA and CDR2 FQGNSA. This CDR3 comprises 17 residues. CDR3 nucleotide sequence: TGTGCCAGCAGCTTGGAGGTATCTAGCGGGAGGGCCTACGAGCAGTACTTC. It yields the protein CASSLEVSSGRAYEQYF. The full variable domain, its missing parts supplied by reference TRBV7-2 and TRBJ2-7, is GAGVSQSPSNKVTEKGKDVELRCDPISGHTALYWYRQSLGQGLEFLIYFQGNSAPDKSGLPSDRFSAERTGGSVSTLTIQRTQQEDSAVYLCASSLEVSSGRAYEQYFGPGTRLTVT.

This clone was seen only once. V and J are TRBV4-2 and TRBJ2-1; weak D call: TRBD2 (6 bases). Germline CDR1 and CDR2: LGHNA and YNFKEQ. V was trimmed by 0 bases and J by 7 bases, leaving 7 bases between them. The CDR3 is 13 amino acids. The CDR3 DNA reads TGTGCCAGCAGCCAAGAAGGAGGGAATGAGCAGTTCTTC. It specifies CASSQEGGNEQFF.

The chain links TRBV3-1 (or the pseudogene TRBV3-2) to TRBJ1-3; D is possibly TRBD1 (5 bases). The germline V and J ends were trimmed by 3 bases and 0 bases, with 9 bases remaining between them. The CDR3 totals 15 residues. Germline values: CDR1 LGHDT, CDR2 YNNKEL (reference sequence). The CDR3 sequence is CASSQDTSSGNTIYF. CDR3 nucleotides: TGTGCCAGCAGCCAGGACACCAGCTCTGGAAACACCATATATTTT.

The CDR3 here is CASSSQGGLAATDTQYF. The CDR3 coding sequence is TGTGCCAGCAGCTCCCAGGGGGGACTAGCGGCCACAGATACGCAGTATTTT. This rearrangement joins TRBV5-6 to TRBJ2-3, with TRBD2 matching over 11 bases. This CDR3 is built from 17 residues. The J segment lost 2 bases and the V segment lost 3 bases, leaving 8 bases of the junction unmatched. Germline V lookup: CDR1 SGHDT, CDR2 YYEEEE.

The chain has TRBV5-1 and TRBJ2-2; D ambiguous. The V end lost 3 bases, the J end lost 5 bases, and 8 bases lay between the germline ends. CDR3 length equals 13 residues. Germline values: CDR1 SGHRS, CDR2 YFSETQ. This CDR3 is CASSSRDTGELFF. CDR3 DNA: TGCGCCAGCAGCTCCCGCGATACCGGGGAGCTGTTTTTT.

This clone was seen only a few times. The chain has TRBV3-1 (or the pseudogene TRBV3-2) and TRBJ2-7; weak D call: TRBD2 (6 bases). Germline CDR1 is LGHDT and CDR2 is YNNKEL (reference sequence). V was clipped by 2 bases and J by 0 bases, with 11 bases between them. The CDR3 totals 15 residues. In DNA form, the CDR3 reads TGTGCCAGCAGCCAACCGGGACTCGCCTCCTACGAGCAGTACTTC. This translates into CASSQPGLASYEQYF.

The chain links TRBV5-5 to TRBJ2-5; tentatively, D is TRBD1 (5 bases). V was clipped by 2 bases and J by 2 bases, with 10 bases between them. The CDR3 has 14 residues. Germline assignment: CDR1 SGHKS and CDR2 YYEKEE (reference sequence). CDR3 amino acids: CASSLGVLQETQYF. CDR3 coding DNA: TGTGCCAGCAGCTTAGGGGTCTTACAAGAGACCCAGTACTTC.